These 12 T cell receptor beta chains were all obtained from the same sample, sequenced in a study of tumor-infiltrating lymphocytes in primary liver carcinoma. Researchers generated TCR beta cDNA from approximately 450 ng of total RNA, relying on a constant-region primer. Sequencing libraries for TCR beta derived from three nested multiplex PCR rounds that used slightly modified ARM-PCR. TRBV1-TRBV30 forward primers paired with a C-beta reverse primer were used in the first two PCR rounds, which ran about 11 cycles each. TCRdb independently ran MiXCR on the multiplex PCR reads; one entry per CDR3 protein. The table shows approximately 330,000 distinct CDR3 sequences, with 65% occurring only once. The researchers obtained blood RNA from unsorted whole blood and also extracted germline DNA. Material: peripheral blood. These receptors were taken from a man between 40 and 49 years old with primary liver carcinoma and hepatitis B virus infection.

As regards this clonotype: One end of the junction varies from germline; a read error may be responsible. V usage is TRBV14 and J usage is TRBJ2-5, with D possibly TRBD1 on 6 matching bases. The length of the CDR3 is 16 residues. Germline V CDR1 and CDR2: SGHDN, FVKESK. CDR3 in amino acids: CVSSPKQGTLLGVQYF. DNA of the CDR3: TGTGTCAGCAGCCCCAAACAGGGAACCCTACTTGGTGTCCAGTACTTC.

This clonotype has a count of ten or more. The chain links TRBV10-2 to TRBJ2-1; 11 positions agree with TRBD1. The V segment lost 8 bases and the J segment 2 bases; nucleotides outside the gene matches: 2. Germline CDR1 reads WSHSY; CDR2 reads SAAADI. The CDR3 contains 14 residues. This chain's CDR3 is CASQGQGAYNEQFF. CDR3 nucleotides: TGCGCCAGCCAGGGACAGGGGGCCTACAATGAGCAGTTCTTC.

Details on this clonotype: Sequence at one end of the junction differs from germline and may be a read error. This chain links TRBV6-5 with TRBJ2-2, with D perhaps matching TRBD1 or TRBD2 (5 bases each). The CDR3 extends over 18 amino acids. Germline CDR1 is MNHEY and CDR2 is SVGAGI. The CDR3 loop is CASSYPPVTASRTGDLFF. The CDR3 DNA sequence: TGTGCCAGCAGTTATCCCCCTGTGACAGCTTCCCGGACCGGGGACCTGTTTTTT.

With respect to this clonotype: Compared with germline, one end of the junction differs, possibly owing to a read error. The chain joins TRBV5-1 to TRBJ2-3; perhaps D is TRBD1 or TRBD2 (5 bases each). The CDR3 is 15 amino acids. CDR1 is SGHRS and CDR2 is YFSETQ in the germline V gene. The CDR3 sequence: CASSLGYGTTGTQYF. In DNA form, the CDR3 reads TGCGCCAGCAGCTTAGGCTACGGGACCACAGGTACGCAGTACTTT.

The V call is TRBV19, the J call TRBJ2-3; tentative D call: TRBD1 (6 bases). V was clipped by 7 bases and J by 2 bases, with 10 bases between them. The CDR3 sequence is 13 residues long. Germline V lookup: CDR1 LNHDA, CDR2 SQIVND (reference sequence). The CDR3 bases are TGTGCCAGTACAGGGGTTAACACAGATACGCAGTATTTT. Translation gives CASTGVNTDTQYF.

With respect to this clonotype: A single base separates this from a much larger clone, so it may be a read error. This chain joins TRBV6-1 and TRBJ2-1; either TRBD1 or TRBD2 may supply D (5 bases each). The CDR3 sequence is 14 residues long. Per the germline V gene, CDR1 is MNHNS and CDR2 is SASEGT. The CDR3 spells CASGEGSATNEQFF. The CDR3 nucleotides read TGTGCCAGCGGTGAGGGGAGCGCGACTAATGAGCAGTTCTTC.

This chain connects TRBV12-5 to TRBJ2-2; 7 bases align to TRBD1. J was trimmed by 6 bases and V by 7 bases; bases with no gene match: 8. The CDR3 is 14 residues long. Germline V gene sequence: CDR1 LGHNT, CDR2 FRNRAP. CDR3 in amino acids: CASDQDRDAGELFF. CDR3 DNA sequence: TGTGCTAGTGATCAAGACAGGGATGCCGGGGAGCTGTTTTTT.

Note on this clonotype: The junction differs from germline at one of its ends, possibly a read error. The V call is TRBV29-1, the J call TRBJ2-3; D possibly corresponds to TRBD1 (6 bases). The germline V gene has CDR1 SQVTM and CDR2 ANQGSEA. The CDR3 totals 15 residues. Here the CDR3 reads CSVAPSGHGTDMQYF. Written as DNA, the CDR3 is TGCAGCGTCGCTCCCTCGGGACACGGCACAGATATGCAGTATTTT.

Note on this clonotype: Since a much larger clone is just one base distant, this may be a read error. Here the CDR3 reads CASTATHLAGAGELCF. In DNA, the CDR3 is TGTGCCAGCACCGCAACTCACCTAGCGGGAGCTGGGGAGCTGTGTTTT. This chain links TRBV6-2 or TRBV6-3 with TRBJ2-2, with 10 bases lining up with TRBD2. The CDR3 has 16 amino acids. Germline V gene data show CDR1 as MNHEY and CDR2 as SVGEGT.

Regarding this clonotype: Relative to the germline gene, one junction end is altered; a read error may explain this. The rearrangement joins TRBV13 to TRBJ2-1, with D possibly TRBD1 on 6 matching bases. CDR3 size: 13 residues. Germline CDR1 and CDR2: PRHDT and FYEKMQ (reference sequence). CDR3 residues: CASSLGANNKQFF. CDR3 DNA sequence: TGTGCCAGCAGCCTGGGGGCTAACAATAAGCAGTTCTTC. The full variable domain, with the rest looked up from reference TRBV13 and TRBJ2-1, is AAGVIQSPRHLIKEKRETATLKCYPIPRHDTVYWYQQGPGQDPQFLISFYEKMQSDKGSIPDRFSAQQFSDYHSELNMSSLELGDSALYFCASSLGANNKQFFGPGTRLTVL.

This clonotype was observed once. A much larger clone lies one base from this, so it may be a read error. The chain combines TRBV4-1 with TRBJ1-3; 10 bases map to TRBD1. Germline CDR1 is MGHRA and CDR2 is YSYEKL. This CDR3 comprises 17 residues. CDR3 nucleotide sequence: TGCGCCAGCAACCAAGATGGGACAGGGGCGAATGGAAACACCATATATTTT. Its protein is CASNQDGTGANGNTIYF.

The count of this clonotype is one. Germline and junction disagree at one end, which may indicate a read error. DNA of the CDR3: TGTGCCAGCAACTTGCGGGACTCAAACAATGAGCAGTTCTTC. Its translation: CASNLRDSNNEQFF. The genes are TRBV5-4 and TRBJ2-1; D is perhaps TRBD2 (6 bases). Germline CDR1 reads SGHNT; CDR2 reads YYREEE (reference sequence). The CDR3 contains 14 residues.